The rows below give T cell receptor beta chains drawn from one sample of a study of cytomegalovirus exposure and HLA in healthy donors. Libraries were prepared by immunoSEQ multiplex PCR; TCRdb keeps only in-frame clonotypes and omits some of them. Of over 35,000 clones listed, approximately 80% are singletons. The sequenced sample consisted of PBMCs. These TCRs come from a man aged 25-40 years in good health and CMV-seronegative. Each CDR3 is given with its conserved first and last residue. Fields, in order: J gene, V gene, D gene, CDR3 DNA, CDR3 protein. A D gene is named only where the DNA matches it firmly.

j_call: TRBJ2-1; v_call: TRBV27; d_call: TRBD1; cdr3_nt: TGTGCCAGCAGTTTAGGCGACAGGGGCCTTTACAATGAGCAGTTCTTC; cdr3_aa: CASSLGDRGLYNEQFF
j_call: TRBJ1-2; v_call: TRBV6-1; d_call: TRBD1; cdr3_nt: TGTGCCAGCAGTCCCTGGACAGGGAGAGGCTACACCTTC; cdr3_aa: CASSPWTGRGYTF
j_call: TRBJ1-4; v_call: TRBV10-3; d_call: TRBD1; cdr3_nt: TGTGCCATCAGGGACAGGGGTAGCGAAAAACTGTTTTTT; cdr3_aa: CAIRDRGSEKLFF
j_call: TRBJ2-7; v_call: TRBV30; d_call: .; cdr3_nt: TGTGCCTGGAGTGTAGGCCTAGGATCACGCGAGCAGTACTTC; cdr3_aa: CAWSVGLGSREQYF
j_call: TRBJ2-1; v_call: TRBV28; d_call: TRBD2; cdr3_nt: TGTGCCAGCACTTTCAGCGGGAACTCCTACAATGAGCAGTTCTTC; cdr3_aa: CASTFSGNSYNEQFF
j_call: TRBJ1-6; v_call: TRBV5-6; d_call: TRBD1; cdr3_nt: TGTGCCAGCAGCCTGCGAGGGACAGGGAATAATTCACCCCTCCACTTT; cdr3_aa: CASSLRGTGNNSPLHF
j_call: TRBJ2-7; v_call: TRBV7-2; d_call: TRBD1; cdr3_nt: TGTGCCAGCAGCTCACAGGGGTACGAGCAGTACTTC; cdr3_aa: CASSSQGYEQYF
j_call: TRBJ1-6; v_call: TRBV27; d_call: .; cdr3_nt: TGTGCCAGCAGAACTTGGGCCGCTGTGGGTTCACCCCTCCACTTT; cdr3_aa: CASRTWAAVGSPLHF
j_call: TRBJ1-4; v_call: TRBV18; d_call: TRBD1; cdr3_nt: TGTGCCAGCTCACCGGGGACAGGGAGTTCGGAAAAACTGTTTTTT; cdr3_aa: CASSPGTGSSEKLFF
j_call: TRBJ2-1; v_call: TRBV19; d_call: TRBD2; cdr3_nt: TGTGCCAGTAGTACGCGGGAGCGGGCCTACAATGAGCAGTTCTTC; cdr3_aa: CASSTRERAYNEQFF
j_call: TRBJ2-1; v_call: TRBV6-5; d_call: .; cdr3_nt: TGTGCCAGCAGCGACGACTCAAAGCAGTTCTTC; cdr3_aa: CASSDDSKQFF
j_call: TRBJ2-7; v_call: TRBV7-9; d_call: TRBD2; cdr3_nt: TGTGCCAGCAGGTACGGGGGGGGCTCCTACGAGCAGTACTTC; cdr3_aa: CASRYGGGSYEQYF